The clone carrying this TCR beta chain is termed medium-sized. Study processing details: Clinicopathological groups of papillary thyroid cancer showed CDR3 differences that were used to build a distant-metastasis classifier. TCRdb redid the clone calls on the PCR reads using MiXCR. TCRdb, not the authors, supplied the V and J calls. Of 15,000 to 20,000 clones in the sample, about 25% were seen once. The trim removed 4 bases at V and 8 bases at J, leaving 9 bases unmatched. Per the germline V gene, CDR1 is SGHDT and CDR2 is YYEEEE. The CDR3 extends over 14 amino acids. The data belong to a study of metastatic and nonmetastatic thyroid tumors. No patient received treatment before thyroid surgery.

This rearrangement joins TRBV5-6 to TRBJ1-2, with 9 bases lining up with TRBD1. The clonotype originates from a female donor with papillary thyroid cancer or a benign thyroid nodule (not recorded which). Some clones in this sample may be carry-over from other donors' samples. The sequenced material came from adjacent normal tissue. CDR3 region: CASSVTGQGGGYTF. The CDR3 nucleotides read TGTGCCAGCAGCGTAACGGGACAGGGAGGAGGCTACACCTTC.